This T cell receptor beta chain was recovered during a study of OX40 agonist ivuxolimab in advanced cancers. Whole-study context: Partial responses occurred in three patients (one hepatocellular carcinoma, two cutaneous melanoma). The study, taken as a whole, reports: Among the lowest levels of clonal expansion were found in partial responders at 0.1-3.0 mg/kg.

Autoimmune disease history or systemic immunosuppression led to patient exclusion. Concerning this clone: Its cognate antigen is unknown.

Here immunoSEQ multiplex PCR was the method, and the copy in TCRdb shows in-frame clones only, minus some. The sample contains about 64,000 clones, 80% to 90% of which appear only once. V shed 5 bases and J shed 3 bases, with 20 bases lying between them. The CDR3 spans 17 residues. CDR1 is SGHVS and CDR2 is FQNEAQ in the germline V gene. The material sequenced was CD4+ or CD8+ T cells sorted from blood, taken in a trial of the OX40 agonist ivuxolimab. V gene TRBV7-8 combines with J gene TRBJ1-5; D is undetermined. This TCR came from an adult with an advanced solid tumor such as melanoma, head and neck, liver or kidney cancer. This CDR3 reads CASSPYLLRGSNQPQHF. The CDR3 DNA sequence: TGTGCCAGCAGCCCCTACCTTCTCCGAGGGTCCAATCAGCCCCAGCATTTT.